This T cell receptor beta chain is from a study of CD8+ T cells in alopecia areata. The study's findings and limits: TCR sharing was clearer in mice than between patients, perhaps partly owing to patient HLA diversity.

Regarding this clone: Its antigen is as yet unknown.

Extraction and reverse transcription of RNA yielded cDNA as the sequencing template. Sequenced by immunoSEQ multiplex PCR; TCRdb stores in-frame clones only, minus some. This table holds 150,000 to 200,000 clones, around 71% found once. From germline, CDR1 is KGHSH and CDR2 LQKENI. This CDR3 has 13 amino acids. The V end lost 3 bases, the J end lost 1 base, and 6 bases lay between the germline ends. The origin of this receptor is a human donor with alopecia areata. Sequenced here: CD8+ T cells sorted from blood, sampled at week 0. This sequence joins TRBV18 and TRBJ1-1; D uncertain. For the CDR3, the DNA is TGTGCCAGCTCACCTGGGCGGAACACTGAAGCTTTCTTT. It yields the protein CASSPGRNTEAFF. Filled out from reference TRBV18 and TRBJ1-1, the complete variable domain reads NAGVMQNPRHLVRRRGQEARLRCSPMKGHSHVYWYRQLPEEGLKFMVYLQKENIIDESGMPKERFSAEFPKEGPSILRIQQVVRGDSAAYFCASSPGRNTEAFFGQGTRLTVV.